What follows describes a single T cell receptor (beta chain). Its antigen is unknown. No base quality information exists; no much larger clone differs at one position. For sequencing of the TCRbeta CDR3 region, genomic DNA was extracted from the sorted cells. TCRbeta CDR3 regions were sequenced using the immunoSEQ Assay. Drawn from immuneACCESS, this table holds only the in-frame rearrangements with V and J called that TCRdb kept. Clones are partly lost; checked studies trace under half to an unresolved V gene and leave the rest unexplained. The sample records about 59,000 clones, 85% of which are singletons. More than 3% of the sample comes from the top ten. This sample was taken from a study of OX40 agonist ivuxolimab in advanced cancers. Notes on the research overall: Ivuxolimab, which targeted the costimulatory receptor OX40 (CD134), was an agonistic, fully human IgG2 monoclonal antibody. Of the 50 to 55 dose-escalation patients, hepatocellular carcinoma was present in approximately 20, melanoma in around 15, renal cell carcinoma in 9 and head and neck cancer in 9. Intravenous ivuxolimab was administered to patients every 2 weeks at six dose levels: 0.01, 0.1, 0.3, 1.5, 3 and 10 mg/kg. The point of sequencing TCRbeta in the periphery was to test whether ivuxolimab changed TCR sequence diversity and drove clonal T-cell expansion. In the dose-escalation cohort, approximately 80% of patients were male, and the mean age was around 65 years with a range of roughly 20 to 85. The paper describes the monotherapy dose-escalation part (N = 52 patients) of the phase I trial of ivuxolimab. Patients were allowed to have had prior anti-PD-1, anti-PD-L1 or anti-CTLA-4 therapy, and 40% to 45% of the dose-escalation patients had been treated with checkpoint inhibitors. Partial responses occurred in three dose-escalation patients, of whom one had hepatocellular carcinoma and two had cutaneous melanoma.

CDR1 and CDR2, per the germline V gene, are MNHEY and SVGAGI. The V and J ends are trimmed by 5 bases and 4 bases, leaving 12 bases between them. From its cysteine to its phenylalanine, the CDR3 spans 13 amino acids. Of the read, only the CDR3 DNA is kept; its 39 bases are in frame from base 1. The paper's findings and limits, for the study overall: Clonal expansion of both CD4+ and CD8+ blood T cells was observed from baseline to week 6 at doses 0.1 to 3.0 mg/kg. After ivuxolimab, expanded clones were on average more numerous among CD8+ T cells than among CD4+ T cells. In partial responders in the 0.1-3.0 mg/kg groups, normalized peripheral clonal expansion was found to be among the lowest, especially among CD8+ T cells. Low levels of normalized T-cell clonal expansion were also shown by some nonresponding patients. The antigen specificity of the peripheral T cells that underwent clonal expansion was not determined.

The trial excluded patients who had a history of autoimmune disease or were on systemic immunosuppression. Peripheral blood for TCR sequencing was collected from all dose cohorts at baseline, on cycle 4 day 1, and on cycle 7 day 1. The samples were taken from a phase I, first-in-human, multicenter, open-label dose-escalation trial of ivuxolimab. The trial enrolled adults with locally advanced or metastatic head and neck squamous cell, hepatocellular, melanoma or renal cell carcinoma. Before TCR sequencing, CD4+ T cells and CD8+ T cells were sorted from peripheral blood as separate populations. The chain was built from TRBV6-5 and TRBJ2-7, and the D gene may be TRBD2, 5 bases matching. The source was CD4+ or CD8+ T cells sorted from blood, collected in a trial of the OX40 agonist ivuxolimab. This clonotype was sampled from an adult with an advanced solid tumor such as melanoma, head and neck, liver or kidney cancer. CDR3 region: CASSPTREYEQYF. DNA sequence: TGTGCCAGCAGTCCCACGAGGGAGTACGAGCAGTACTTC.